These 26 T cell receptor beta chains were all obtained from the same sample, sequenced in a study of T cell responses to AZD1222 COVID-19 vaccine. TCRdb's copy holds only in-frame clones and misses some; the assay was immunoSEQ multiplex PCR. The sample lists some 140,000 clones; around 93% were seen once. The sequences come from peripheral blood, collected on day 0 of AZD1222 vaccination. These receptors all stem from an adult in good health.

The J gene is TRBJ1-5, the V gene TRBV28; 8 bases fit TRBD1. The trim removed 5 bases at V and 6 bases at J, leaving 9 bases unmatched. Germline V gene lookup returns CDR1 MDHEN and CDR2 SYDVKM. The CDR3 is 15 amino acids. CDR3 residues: CASSNYQGATQPQHF. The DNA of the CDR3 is TGTGCCAGCAGTAACTATCAGGGGGCGACTCAGCCCCAGCATTTT. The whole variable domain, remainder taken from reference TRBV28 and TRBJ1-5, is DVKVTQSSRYLVKRTGEKVFLECVQDMDHENMFWYRQDPGLGLRLIYFSYDVKMKEKGDIPEGYSVSREKKERFSLILESASTNQTSMYLCASSNYQGATQPQHFGDGTRLSIL.

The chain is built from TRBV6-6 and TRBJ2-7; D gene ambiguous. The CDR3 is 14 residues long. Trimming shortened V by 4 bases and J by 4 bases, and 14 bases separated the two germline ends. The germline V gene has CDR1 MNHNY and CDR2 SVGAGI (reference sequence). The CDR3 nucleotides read TGTGCCAGCAGTTCCACGCGGACGGATTACGAGCAGTACTTC. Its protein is CASSSTRTDYEQYF.

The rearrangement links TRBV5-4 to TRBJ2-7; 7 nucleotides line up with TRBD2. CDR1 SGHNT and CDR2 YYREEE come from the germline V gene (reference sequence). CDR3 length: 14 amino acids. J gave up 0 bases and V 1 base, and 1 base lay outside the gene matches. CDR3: CASSLRDYSYEQYF. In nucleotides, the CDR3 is TGTGCCAGCAGCTTGAGGGACTACTCCTACGAGCAGTACTTC.

The CDR3 region is CASSQRGDTEAFF. The CDR3 DNA is TGTGCCAGCAGCCAAAGGGGAGACACTGAAGCTTTCTTT. This chain links TRBV6-4 with TRBJ1-1, with a weak D call TRBD1 (5 bases). Trimming removed 6 bases at V and 3 bases at J, with 11 bases between. CDR3 length equals 13 residues. Germline values: CDR1 MRHNA, CDR2 SNTAGT.

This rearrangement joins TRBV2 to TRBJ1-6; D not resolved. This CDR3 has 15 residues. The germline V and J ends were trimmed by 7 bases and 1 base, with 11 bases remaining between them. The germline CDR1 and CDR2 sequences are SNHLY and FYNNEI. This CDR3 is CASKIRESYNSPLHF. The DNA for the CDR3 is TGTGCCAGCAAGATCCGGGAATCCTATAATTCACCCCTCCACTTT.

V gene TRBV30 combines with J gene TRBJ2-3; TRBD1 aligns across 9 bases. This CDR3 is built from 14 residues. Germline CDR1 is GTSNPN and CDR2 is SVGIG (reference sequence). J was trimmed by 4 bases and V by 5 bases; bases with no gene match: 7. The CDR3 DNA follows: TGTGCCTGGGTTAACAGGGGGCGCTCAGATACGCAGTATTTT. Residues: CAWVNRGRSDTQYF. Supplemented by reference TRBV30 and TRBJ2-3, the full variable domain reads SQTIHQWPATLVQPVGSPLSLECTVEGTSNPNLYWYRQAAGRGLQLLFYSVGIGQISSEVPQNLSASRPQDRQFILSSKKLLLSDSGFYLCAWVNRGRSDTQYFGPGTRLTVL.

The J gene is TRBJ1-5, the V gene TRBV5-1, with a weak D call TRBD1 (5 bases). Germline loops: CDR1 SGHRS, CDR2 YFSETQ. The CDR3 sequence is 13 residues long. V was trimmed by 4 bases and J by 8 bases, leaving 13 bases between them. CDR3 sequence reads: CASSMDVGEPQHF. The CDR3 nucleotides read TGCGCCAGCAGCATGGACGTGGGGGAGCCCCAGCATTTT.

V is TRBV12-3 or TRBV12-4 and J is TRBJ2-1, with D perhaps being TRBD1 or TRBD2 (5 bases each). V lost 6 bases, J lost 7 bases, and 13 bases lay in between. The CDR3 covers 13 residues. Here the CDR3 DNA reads TGTGCCAGCAGCTCGGGAAGGGGTAATGAGCAGTTCTTC. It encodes CASSSGRGNEQFF.

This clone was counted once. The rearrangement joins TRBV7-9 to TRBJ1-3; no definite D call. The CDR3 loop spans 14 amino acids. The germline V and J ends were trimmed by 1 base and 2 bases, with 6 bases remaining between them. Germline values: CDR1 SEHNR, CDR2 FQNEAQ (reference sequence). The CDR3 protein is CASSLEGTGNTIYF. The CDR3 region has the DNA TGTGCCAGCAGCTTAGAGGGTACTGGAAACACCATATATTTT.

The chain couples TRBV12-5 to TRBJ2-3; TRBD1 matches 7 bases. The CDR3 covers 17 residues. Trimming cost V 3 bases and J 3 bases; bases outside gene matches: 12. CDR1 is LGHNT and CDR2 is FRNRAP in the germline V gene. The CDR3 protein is CASGFPWTGMETDTQYF. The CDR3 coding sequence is TGTGCTAGTGGTTTCCCCTGGACAGGAATGGAAACAGATACGCAGTATTTT.

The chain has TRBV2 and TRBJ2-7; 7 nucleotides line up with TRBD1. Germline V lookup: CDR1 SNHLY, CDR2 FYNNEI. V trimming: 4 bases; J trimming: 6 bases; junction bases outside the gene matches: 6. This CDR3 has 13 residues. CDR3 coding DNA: TGTGCCAGCAGTGTTAGGGGGCCGGGCGAGCAGTACTTC. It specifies CASSVRGPGEQYF.

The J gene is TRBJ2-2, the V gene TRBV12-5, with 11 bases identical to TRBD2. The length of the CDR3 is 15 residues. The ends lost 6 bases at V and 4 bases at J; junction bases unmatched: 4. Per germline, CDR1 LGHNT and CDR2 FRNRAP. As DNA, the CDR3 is TGTGCTAGTGGCCCGGGGACTAGCGGCACCGGGGAGCTGTTTTTT. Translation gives CASGPGTSGTGELFF.

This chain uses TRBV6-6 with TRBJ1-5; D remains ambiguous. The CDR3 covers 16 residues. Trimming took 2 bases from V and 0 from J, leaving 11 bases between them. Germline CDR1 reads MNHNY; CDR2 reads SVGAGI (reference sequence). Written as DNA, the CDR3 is TGTGCCAGCAGTTACAAAGGGCCGGATAGCAATCAGCCCCAGCATTTT. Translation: CASSYKGPDSNQPQHF.

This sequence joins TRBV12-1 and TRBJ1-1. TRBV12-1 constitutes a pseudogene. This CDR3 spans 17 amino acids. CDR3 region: CASRSKGKGRFLAEAFF. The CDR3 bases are TGTGCCAGCCGGTCCAAGGGTAAGGGTCGTTTCCTCGCCGAAGCTTTCTTT.

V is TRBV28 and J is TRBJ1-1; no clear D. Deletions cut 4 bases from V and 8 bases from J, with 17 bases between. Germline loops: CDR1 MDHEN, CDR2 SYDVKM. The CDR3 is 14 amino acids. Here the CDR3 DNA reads TGTGCCAGCAGTTCGGGAGAGGCCATTGGGGAAGCTTTCTTT. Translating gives CASSSGEAIGEAFF.

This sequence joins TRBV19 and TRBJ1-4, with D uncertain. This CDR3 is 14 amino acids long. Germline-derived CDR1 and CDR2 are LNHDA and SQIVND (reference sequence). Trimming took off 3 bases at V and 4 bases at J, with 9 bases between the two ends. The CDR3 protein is CASSIRGFNEKLFF. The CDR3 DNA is TGTGCCAGTAGTATTCGAGGTTTTAATGAAAAACTGTTTTTT.

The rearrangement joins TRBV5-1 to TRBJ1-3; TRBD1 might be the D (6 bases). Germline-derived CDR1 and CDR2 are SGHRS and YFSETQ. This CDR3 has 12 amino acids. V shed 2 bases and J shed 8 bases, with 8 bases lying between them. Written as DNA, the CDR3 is TGCGCCAGCAGCTTACAGGGAGACACCATATATTTT. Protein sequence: CASSLQGDTIYF.

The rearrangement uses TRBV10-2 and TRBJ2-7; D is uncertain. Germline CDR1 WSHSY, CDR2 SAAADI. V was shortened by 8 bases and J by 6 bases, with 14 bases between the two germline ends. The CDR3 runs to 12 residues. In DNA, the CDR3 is TGCGCCAGCCACGGACGGACCGGCGAGCAGTACTTC. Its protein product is CASHGRTGEQYF.

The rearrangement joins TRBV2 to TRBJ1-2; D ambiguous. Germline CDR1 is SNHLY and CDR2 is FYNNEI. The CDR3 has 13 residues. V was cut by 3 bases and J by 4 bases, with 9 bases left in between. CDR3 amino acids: CASSERQLYGYTF. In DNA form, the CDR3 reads TGTGCCAGCAGTGAGCGGCAGCTCTATGGCTACACCTTC.

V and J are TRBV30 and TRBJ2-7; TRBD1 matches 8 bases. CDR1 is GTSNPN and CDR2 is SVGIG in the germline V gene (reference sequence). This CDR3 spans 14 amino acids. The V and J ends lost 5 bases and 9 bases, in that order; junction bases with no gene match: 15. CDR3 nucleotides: TGTGCCTGGGAACCGACAGGGGTCCCCTTCCTGCAGTACTTC. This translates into CAWEPTGVPFLQYF.

The CDR3 DNA reads as TGTGCCAGCAGCTACGACGTTAGCGAGCAGTACTTC. Its protein is CASSYDVSEQYF. The rearrangement uses TRBV11-3 and TRBJ2-7; D gene ambiguous. The germline CDR1 and CDR2 sequences are SGHNT and YENEEA. This CDR3 has 12 amino acids. Deletions cut 4 bases from V and 6 bases from J, with 10 bases between. Based on the CDR3 plus reference TRBV11-3 and TRBJ2-7, the full variable domain is EAGVVQSPRYKIIEKKQPVAFWCNPISGHNTLYWYLQNLGQGPELLIRYENEEAVDDSQLPKDRFSAERLKGVDSTLKIQPAELGDSAVYLCASSYDVSEQYFGPGTRLTVT.

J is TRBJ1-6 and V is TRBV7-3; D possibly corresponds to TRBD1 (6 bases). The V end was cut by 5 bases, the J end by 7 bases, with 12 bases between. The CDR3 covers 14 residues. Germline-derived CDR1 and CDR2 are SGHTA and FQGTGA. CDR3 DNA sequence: TGTGCCAGCAGCCATGGACAGAACAATTCACCCCTCCACTTT. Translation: CASSHGQNNSPLHF. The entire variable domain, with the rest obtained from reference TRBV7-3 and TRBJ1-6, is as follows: GAGVSQTPSNKVTEKGKYVELRCDPISGHTALYWYRQSLGQGPEFLIYFQGTGAADDSGLPNDRFFAVRPEGSVSTLKIQRTERGDSAVYLCASSHGQNNSPLHFGNGTRLTVT.

The CDR3 DNA is TGTGCCAGCAGCAGAGCTAGCACAGATACGCAGTATTTT. It yields the protein CASSRASTDTQYF. The chain employs TRBV9 and TRBJ2-3; D not certain. The CDR3 sequence is 13 residues long. Trimming pared 4 bases from V and 0 bases from J, leaving 6 bases between. Germline V gene data show CDR1 as SGDLS and CDR2 as YYNGEE.

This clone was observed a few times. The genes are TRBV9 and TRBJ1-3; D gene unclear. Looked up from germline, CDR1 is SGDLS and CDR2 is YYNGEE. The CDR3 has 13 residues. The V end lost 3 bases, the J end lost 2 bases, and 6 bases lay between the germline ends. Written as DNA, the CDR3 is TGTGCCAGCAGCGCCCCCACTGGAAACACCATATATTTT. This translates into CASSAPTGNTIYF.

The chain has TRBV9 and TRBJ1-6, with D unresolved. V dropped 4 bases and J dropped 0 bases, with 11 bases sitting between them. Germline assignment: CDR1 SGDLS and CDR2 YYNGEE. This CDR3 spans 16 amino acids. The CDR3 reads CASSSRASSYNSPLHF. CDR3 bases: TGTGCCAGCAGCTCCCGGGCCAGCTCCTATAATTCACCCCTCCACTTT.

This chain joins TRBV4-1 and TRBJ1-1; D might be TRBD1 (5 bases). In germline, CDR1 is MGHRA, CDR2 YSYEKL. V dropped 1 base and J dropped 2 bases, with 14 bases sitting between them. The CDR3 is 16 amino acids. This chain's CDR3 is CASSQAGWGGNTEAFF. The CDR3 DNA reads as TGCGCCAGCAGCCAAGCGGGGTGGGGCGGAAACACTGAAGCTTTCTTT.